Listed here is a single T cell receptor beta chain. Germline assignment: CDR1 WSHSY and CDR2 SAAADI. The CDR3 length is 17 residues. The V end lost 3 bases, the J end lost 4 bases, and 19 bases lay between the germline ends. The data were taken from a study of sequential checkpoint blockade in melanoma. Study at large: Patients were randomized 1:1 to nivolumab-then-ipilimumab or ipilimumab-then-nivolumab first-line. After nivolumab or ipilimumab alone, over 20 patients had week-13 rebiopsies. Maintenance nivolumab came after either treatment sequence.

Only in-frame clones appear in the TCRdb table, and some are missing; sequencing was by immunoSEQ multiplex PCR. The sample lists about 1,800 clones, under 20% seen once, with 13% in the top ten. The sample's treatment: randomized to nivolumab then ipilimumab (arm A) or the reverse (arm B). The material sequenced was tumor tissue (inferred from file names), taken from a patient given nivolumab and ipilimumab in sequence. This rearrangement joins TRBV10-2 to TRBJ2-1; perhaps TRBD2 as D (5 bases). This clonotype originated in a human donor with melanoma. As DNA, the CDR3 is TGCGCCAGCAGTGATTTTAGCGTTGGAAGTGGGTACAATGAGCAGTTCTTC. As protein: CASSDFSVGSGYNEQFF.